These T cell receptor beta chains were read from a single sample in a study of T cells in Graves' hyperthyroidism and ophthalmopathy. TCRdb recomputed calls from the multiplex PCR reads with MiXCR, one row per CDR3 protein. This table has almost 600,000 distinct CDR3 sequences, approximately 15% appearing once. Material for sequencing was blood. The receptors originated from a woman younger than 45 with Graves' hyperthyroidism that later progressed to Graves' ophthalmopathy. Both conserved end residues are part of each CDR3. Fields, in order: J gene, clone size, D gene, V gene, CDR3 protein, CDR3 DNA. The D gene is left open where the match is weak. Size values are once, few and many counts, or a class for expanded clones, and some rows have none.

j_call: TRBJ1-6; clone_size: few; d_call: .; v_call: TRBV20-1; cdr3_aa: CSARDPGLNSPLHF; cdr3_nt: TGCAGTGCTAGAGACCCAGGCTTGAATTCACCCCTCCACTTT
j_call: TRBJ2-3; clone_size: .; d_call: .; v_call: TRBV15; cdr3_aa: CATSFPTPGRAFTDTQYF; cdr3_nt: TGTGCCACCAGCTTTCCGACCCCCGGGAGAGCCTTCACAGATACGCAGTATTTT
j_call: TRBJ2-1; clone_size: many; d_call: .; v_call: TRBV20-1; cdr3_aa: CSATRNEQFF; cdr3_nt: TGCAGTGCCACACGCAATGAGCAGTTCTTC
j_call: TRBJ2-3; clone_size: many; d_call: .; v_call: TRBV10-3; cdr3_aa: CAISQGTDTQYF; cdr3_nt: TGTGCCATCAGTCAGGGAACAGATACGCAGTATTTT
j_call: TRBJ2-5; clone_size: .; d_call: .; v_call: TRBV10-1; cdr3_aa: CASSAAGQETQYF; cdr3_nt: TGCGCCAGCAGTGCGGCAGGACAAGAGACCCAGTACTTC
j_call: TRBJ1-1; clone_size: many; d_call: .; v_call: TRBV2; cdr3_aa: CASRSESVRAFF; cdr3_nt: TGTGCCAGCAGAAGTGAATCGGTGCGGGCTTTCTTT
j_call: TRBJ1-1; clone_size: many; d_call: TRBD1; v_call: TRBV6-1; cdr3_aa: CASTHGIGQGGTEAFF; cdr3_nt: TGTGCCAGCACCCACGGAATCGGACAGGGTGGGACTGAAGCTTTCTTT
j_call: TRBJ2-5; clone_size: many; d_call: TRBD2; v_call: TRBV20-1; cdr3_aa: CSASAGAQETQYF; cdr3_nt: TGCAGTGCTAGTGCGGGAGCCCAAGAGACCCAGTACTTC
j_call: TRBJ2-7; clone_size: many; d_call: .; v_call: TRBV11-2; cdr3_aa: CASSLPVSGNYEQYF; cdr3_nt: TGTGCCAGCAGCTTGCCCGTCAGTGGGAACTACGAGCAGTACTTC
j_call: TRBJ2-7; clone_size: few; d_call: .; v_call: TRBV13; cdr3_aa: CASSSREFGYEQYF; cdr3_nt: TGTGCCAGCAGCTCCCGGGAGTTCGGCTACGAGCAGTACTTC
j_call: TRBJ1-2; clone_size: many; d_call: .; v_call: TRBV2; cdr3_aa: CASTGGLGYTF; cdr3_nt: TGTGCCAGCACCGGGGGTTTGGGCTACACCTTC
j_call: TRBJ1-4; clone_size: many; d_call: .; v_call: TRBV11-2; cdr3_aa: CASSFGGTTEKLFF; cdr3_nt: TGTGCCAGCAGCTTTGGCGGGACAACTGAAAAACTGTTTTTT
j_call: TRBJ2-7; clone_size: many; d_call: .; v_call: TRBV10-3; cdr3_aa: CDRKGSSYEQYF; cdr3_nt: TGTGATCGGAAGGGAAGCTCCTACGAGCAGTACTTC
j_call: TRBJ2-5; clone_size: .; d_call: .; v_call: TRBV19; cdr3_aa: CASSMGIQETQYF; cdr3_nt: TGTGCCAGTAGTATGGGAATCCAAGAGACCCAGTACTTC
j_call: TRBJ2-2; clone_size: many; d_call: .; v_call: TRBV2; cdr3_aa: CASSEFGNTGELFF; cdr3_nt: TGTGCCAGCAGTGAATTTGGGAACACCGGGGAGCTGTTTTTT
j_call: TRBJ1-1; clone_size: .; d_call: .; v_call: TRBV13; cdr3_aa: CASSLPPGTDEAFF; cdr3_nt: TGTGCCAGCAGCTTACCTCCTGGAACAGATGAAGCTTTCTTT
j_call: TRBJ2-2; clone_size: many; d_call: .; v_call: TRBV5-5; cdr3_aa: CASSRPPQGTGELFF; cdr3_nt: TGTGCCAGCAGCCGCCCCCCCCAGGGGACCGGGGAGCTGTTTTTT
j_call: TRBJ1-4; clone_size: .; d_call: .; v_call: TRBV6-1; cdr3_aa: CASSTARFREKLFF; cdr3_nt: TGTGCCAGCTCGACCGCAAGGTTTCGGGAAAAACTGTTTTTT
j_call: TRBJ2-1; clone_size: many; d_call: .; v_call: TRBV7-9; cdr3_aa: CAGRIYNEQFF; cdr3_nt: TGTGCGGGACGTATCTACAATGAGCAGTTCTTC
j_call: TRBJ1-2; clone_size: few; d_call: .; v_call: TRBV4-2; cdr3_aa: CASSQEQARPNYGYTF; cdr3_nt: TGTGCCAGCAGCCAAGAGCAGGCCAGACCTAACTATGGCTACACCTTC
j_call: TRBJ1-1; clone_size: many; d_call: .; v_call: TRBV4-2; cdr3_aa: CASSQDDFGGTEAFF; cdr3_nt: TGTGCCAGCAGCCAAGACGATTTCGGGGGCACTGAAGCTTTCTTT